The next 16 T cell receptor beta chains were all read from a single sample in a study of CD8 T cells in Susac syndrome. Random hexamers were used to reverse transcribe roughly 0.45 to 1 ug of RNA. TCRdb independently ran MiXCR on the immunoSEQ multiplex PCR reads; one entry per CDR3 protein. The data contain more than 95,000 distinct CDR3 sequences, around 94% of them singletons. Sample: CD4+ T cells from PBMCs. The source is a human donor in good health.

In nucleotides, the CDR3 is TGCAGTGCTAGAGCCTCGGGCGGGAACACTGAAGCTTTCTTT. This codes for CSARASGGNTEAFF. The chain carries TRBV20-1 and TRBJ1-1; D is ambiguous. The CDR3 has 14 amino acids. V gave up 1 base and J gave up 1 base, with 10 bases separating them. Germline CDR1 and CDR2: DFQATT and SNEGSKA (reference sequence).

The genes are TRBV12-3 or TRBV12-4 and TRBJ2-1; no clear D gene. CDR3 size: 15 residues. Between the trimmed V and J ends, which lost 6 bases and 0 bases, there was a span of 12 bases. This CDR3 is CASRPRAVSYNEQFF. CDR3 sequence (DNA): TGTGCCAGCAGGCCAAGAGCCGTCTCCTACAATGAGCAGTTCTTC.

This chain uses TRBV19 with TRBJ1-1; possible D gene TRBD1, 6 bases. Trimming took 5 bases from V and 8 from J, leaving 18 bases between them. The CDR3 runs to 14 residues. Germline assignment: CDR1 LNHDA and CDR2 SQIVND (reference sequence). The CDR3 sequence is CASSQRGGGTEAFF. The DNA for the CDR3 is TGTGCCAGTAGTCAGCGGGGCGGGGGGACAGAAGCTTTCTTT.

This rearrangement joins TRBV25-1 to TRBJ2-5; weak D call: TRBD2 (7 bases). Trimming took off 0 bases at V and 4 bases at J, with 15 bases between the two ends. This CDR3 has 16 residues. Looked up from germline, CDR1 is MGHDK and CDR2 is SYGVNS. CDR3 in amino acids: CASSEYGGRGRETQYF. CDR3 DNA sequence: TGTGCCAGCAGTGAATATGGGGGGCGCGGGAGAGAGACCCAGTACTTC.

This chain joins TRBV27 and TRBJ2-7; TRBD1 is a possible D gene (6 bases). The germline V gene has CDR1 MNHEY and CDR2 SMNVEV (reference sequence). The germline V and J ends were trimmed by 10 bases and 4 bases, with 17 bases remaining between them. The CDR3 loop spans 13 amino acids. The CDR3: CAISRGYGYEQYF. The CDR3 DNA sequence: TGTGCCATTTCCAGGGGTTACGGGTACGAGCAGTACTTC.

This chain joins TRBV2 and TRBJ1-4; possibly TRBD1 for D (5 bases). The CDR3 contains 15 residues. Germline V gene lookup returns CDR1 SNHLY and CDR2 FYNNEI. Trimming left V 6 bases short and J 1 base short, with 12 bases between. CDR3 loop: CASRPNQGTNEKLFF. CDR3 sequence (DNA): TGTGCCAGCAGGCCTAATCAGGGAACTAATGAAAAACTGTTTTTT. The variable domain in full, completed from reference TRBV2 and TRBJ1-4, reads EPEVTQTPSHQVTQMGQEVILRCVPISNHLYFYWYRQILGQKVEFLVSFYNNEISEKSEIFDDQFSVERPDGSNFTLKIRSTKLEDSAMYFCASRPNQGTNEKLFFGSGTQLSVL.

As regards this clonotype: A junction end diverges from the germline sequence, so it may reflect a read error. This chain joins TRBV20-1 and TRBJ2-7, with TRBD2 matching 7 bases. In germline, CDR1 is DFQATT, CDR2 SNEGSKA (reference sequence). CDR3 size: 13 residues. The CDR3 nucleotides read TGCAGTGCTCGAGAAGGACTAGAGTACGAGCAGTACTTC. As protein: CSAREGLEYEQYF.

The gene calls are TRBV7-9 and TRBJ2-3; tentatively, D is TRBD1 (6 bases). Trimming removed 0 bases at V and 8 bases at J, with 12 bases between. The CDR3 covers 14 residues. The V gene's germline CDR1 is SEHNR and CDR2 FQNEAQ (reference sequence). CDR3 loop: CASSLARDTFTQYF. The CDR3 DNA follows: TGTGCCAGCAGCTTAGCGAGGGACACCTTTACGCAGTATTTT. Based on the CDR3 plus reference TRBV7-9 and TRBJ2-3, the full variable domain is DTGVSQNPRHKITKRGQNVTFRCDPISEHNRLYWYRQTLGQGPEFLTYFQNEAQLEKSRLLSDRFSAERPKGSFSTLEIQRTEQGDSAMYLCASSLARDTFTQYFGPGTRLTVL.

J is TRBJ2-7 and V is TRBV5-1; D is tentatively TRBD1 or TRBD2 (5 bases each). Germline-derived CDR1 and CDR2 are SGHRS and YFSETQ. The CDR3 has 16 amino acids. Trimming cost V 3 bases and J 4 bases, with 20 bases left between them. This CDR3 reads CASSSASGTVKYEQYF. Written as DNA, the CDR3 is TGCGCCAGCAGCTCAGCTTCCGGGACGGTAAAGTACGAGCAGTACTTC.

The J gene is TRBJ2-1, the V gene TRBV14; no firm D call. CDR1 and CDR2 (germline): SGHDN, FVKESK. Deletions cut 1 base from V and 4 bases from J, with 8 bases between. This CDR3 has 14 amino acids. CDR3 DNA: TGTGCCAGCAGCCAAGCCGCGTTTTACAATGAGCAGTTCTTC. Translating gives CASSQAAFYNEQFF. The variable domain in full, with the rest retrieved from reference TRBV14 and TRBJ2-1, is EAGVTQFPSHSVIEKGQTVTLRCDPISGHDNLYWYRRVMGKEIKFLLHFVKESKQDESGMPNNRFLAERTGGTYSTLKVQPAELEDSGVYFCASSQAAFYNEQFFGPGTRLTVL.

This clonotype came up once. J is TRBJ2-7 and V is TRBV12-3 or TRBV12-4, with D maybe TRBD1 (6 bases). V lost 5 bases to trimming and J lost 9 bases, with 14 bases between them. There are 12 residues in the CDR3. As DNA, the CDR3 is TGTGCCAGCAGTCGGGACAACCGAGGGCAGTACTTC. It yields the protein CASSRDNRGQYF.

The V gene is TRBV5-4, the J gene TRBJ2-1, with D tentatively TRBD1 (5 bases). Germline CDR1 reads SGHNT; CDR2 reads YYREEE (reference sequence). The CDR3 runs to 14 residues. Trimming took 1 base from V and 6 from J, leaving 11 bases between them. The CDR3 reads CASSLRQGLNEQFF. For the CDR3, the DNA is TGTGCCAGCAGCTTGAGGCAGGGCCTCAATGAGCAGTTCTTC.

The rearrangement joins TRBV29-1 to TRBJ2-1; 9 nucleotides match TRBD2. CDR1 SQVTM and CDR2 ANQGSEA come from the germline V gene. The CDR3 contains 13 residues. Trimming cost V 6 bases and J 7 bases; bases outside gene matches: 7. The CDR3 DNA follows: TGCAGCGTGGGGGCGGGAGGGCCTAATGAGCAGTTCTTC. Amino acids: CSVGAGGPNEQFF.

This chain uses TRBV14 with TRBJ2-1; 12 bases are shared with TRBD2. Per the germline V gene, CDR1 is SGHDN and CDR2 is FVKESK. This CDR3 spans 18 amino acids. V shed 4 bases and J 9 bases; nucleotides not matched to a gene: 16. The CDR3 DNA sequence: TGTGCCAGCAGCCCGACCTTCCTAGCGGGAGGGCTGGTGGGTGAGCAGTTCTTC. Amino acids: CASSPTFLAGGLVGEQFF.

Here the CDR3 DNA reads TGTGCCAGCATGGGACTAGCGGGAGGGAACTACTACGAGCAGTACTTC. Its translation is CASMGLAGGNYYEQYF. The chain recombines TRBV6-1 with TRBJ2-7; the match to TRBD2 covers 16 bases. CDR1 is MNHNS, CDR2 SASEGT, per germline. Trimming took 7 bases from V and 3 from J; bases not matched to a gene: 6. The CDR3 loop spans 16 amino acids.

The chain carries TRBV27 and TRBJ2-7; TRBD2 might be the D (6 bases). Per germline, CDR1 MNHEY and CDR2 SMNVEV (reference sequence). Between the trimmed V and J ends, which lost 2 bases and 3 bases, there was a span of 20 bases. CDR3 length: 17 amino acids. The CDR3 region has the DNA TGTGCCAGCAGTTTAAGGCAGGTTGGAGGACTAAGCTACGAGCAGTACTTC. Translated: CASSLRQVGGLSYEQYF.